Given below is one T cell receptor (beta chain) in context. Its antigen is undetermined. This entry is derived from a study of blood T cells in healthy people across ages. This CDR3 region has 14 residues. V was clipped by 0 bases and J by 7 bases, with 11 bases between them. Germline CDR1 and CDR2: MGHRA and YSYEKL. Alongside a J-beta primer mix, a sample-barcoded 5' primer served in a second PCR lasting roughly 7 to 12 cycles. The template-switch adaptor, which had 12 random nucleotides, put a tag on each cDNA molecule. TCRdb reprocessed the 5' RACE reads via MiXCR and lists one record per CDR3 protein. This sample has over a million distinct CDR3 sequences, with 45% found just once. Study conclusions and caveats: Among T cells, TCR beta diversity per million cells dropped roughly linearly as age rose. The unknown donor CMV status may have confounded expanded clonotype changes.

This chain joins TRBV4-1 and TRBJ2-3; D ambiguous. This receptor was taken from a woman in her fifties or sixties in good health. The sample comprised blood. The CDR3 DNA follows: TGCGCCAGCAGCCAAGATCTGGTGTCAAATACGCAGTATTTT. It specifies CASSQDLVSNTQYF.